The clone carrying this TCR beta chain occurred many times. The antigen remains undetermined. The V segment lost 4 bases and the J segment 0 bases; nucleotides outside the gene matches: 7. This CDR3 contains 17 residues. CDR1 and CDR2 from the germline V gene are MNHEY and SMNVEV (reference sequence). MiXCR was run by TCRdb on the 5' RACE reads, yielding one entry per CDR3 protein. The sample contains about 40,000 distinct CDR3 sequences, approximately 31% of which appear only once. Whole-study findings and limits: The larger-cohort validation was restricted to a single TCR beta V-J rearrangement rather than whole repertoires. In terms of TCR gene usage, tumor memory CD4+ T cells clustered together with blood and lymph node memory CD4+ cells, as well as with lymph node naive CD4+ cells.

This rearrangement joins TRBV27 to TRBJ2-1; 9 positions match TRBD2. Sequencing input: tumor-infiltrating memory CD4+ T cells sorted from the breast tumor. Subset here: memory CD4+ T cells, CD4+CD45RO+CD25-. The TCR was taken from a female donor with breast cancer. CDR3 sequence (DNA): TGTGCCAGCAGTTCCCGGACTAGCGCGAGCTCCTACAATGAGCAGTTCTTC. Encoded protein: CASSSRTSASSYNEQFF.